This T cell receptor (beta chain) was sequenced during a study of shared clonotypes between healthy human individuals. Overall study findings and caveats: With a few donors compared, approximately 5% of naive CD4 clonotypes were shared.

The data were produced by immunoSEQ multiplex PCR, yet TCRdb's version contains in-frame clones alone and is incomplete. The table records approximately 1,000,000 clones, 60% to 85% of them present only once. A note on this clone: Its antigen is undetermined. One junction end does not reproduce the germline sequence, and a read error may be involved.

Germline V CDR1 and CDR2: SQVTM, ANQGSEA. The CDR3 is 13 amino acids. This clonotype was obtained from a man between 18 and 29 years old in good health. Some clones in this sample may be carry-over from other donors' samples. The specimen was memory CD4+ T cells from PBMCs. Subset of the sample: CD45RA-negative fraction. The genes are TRBV29-1 and TRBJ1-1; D gene ambiguous. CDR3 bases: TGCAGCGTTGAAGGGCAGACGAACGCTGAAGCTTTCTTT. It encodes CSVEGQTNAEAFF.